The entry that follows covers one T cell receptor beta chain sequence. What it binds is unknown. The data originate from a study of CXCR3-negative and CXCR3-positive naive CD8 T cells. Study-wide results and limits: TRBV-TRBJ usage was alike in naive CXCR3-negative and CXCR3-positive cells but differed in memory cells. More hydrophobic TRB CDR3s occurred in CXCR3-positive than in CXCR3-negative naive cells.

Per germline, CDR1 SNHLY and CDR2 FYNNEI. The CDR3 length is 14 residues. Each TRB cDNA library was prepared by 5' RACE (with UMI labels). Reprocessing the 5' RACE reads, TCRdb reports a single entry for every CDR3 protein and omits DNA. This sample contains 100,000 or so distinct CDR3 sequences. This receptor was identified in a human donor in good health. Some clones in this sample may be carry-over from other donors' samples. The V gene is TRBV2, the J gene TRBJ2-1. The sample taken for sequencing was naive CXCR3+ CD8+ T cells from blood. Subset described: CD45RO-CCR7+CD27+CD95- naive CD8+ T cells expressing CXCR3 (TNR3+). This chain's CDR3 is CASSDWRTDNEQFF.